These 4 T cell receptor beta chains share one sample of origin, sequenced in a study of blood T cell repertoires in COVID-19. The assay was immunoSEQ multiplex PCR, and TCRdb's table has in-frame clones only and misses some. The data show around 280,000 clones, about nine tenths seen once. The sample comprised peripheral blood. The receptors shown here come from a woman in her twenties or thirties with COVID-19, enrolled during active disease.

This chain joins TRBV18 and TRBJ2-2, with 7 bases aligning to TRBD1. Trimming at V came to 3 bases and at J to 6 bases, leaving 10 bases not matched to a gene. Germline V gene data show CDR1 as KGHSH and CDR2 as LQKENI. The CDR3 length is 16 residues. Here the CDR3 reads CASSPPEQGLAGELFF. DNA for the CDR3: TGTGCCAGCTCACCCCCCGAACAGGGGCTAGCCGGGGAGCTGTTTTTT.

Concerning this clone itself: One junction end does not reproduce the germline sequence, and a read error may be involved. The J gene is TRBJ1-2, the V gene TRBV9; D is undetermined. From germline, CDR1 is SGDLS and CDR2 YYNGEE. The CDR3 covers 16 residues. CDR3: CASSGGLRITNYGYTF. In nucleotides, the CDR3 is TGTGCCAGTAGCGGAGGGTTGCGGATCACTAACTATGGCTACACCTTC.

This clone was seen more than once but under ten times. This chain connects TRBV30 to TRBJ1-3, with D unclear. Germline V gives CDR1 GTSNPN, CDR2 SVGIG (reference sequence). Trimming removed 1 base from V and 1 base from J, with 5 bases in between. The CDR3 contains 13 residues. For the CDR3, the DNA is TGTGCCTGGAGTGGGCGGTCTGGAAACACCATATATTTT. It translates to CAWSGRSGNTIYF.

V gene TRBV18 combines with J gene TRBJ1-2, with TRBD1 as a possible D gene (6 bases). CDR1 and CDR2 from the germline V gene are KGHSH and LQKENI. The CDR3 is made up of 14 amino acids. Trimming left V 4 bases short and J 8 bases short, with 17 bases between. The CDR3, as DNA: TGTGCCAGCTCACAGCGCCTGACAGGCGGCGGCTACACCTTC. Amino acids: CASSQRLTGGGYTF. The full variable domain, in which reference TRBV18 and TRBJ1-2 provide the parts outside the CDR3, is NAGVMQNPRHLVRRRGQEARLRCSPMKGHSHVYWYRQLPEEGLKFMVYLQKENIIDESGMPKERFSAEFPKEGPSILRIQQVVRGDSAAYFCASSQRLTGGGYTFGSGTRLTVV.